These T cell receptor beta chains were read from a single sample in a study of blood T cell repertoires in COVID-19. Produced via immunoSEQ multiplex PCR; TCRdb's table is partial and in-frame only. The sample records about 250,000 clones, approximately 85% being singletons. Sequenced sample: peripheral blood. The receptors derive from a human donor with COVID-19, enrolled during active disease. The donor label of this sample is uncertain. Both conserved end residues are part of each CDR3. The D gene is left open where the match is weak. The size of a clone is reported for some rows only, either as once, few or many, or as a class for expanded clones.

CDR3 DNA | CDR3 protein | V gene | clone size | D gene | J gene
TGTGCCAGTGGCGGGCCGGGACTAACCTACAATGAGCAGTTCTTC | CASGGPGLTYNEQFF | TRBV19 | NA | TRBD2 | TRBJ2-1
TGTGCCAGCAGCTCCCCGGGGTGGGACAGGGTTGGAGGCTACACCTTC | CASSSPGWDRVGGYTF | TRBV28 | NA | TRBD1 | TRBJ1-2
TGTGCCAGCAGTTTGTCAGGGGCCGGCGGCAATCAGCCCCAGCATTTT | CASSLSGAGGNQPQHF | TRBV28 | NA | NA | TRBJ1-5
TGCAGTGCTAGTCGCACAGGGGGACCATACGAGCAGTACTTC | CSASRTGGPYEQYF | TRBV20-1 | NA | TRBD1 | TRBJ2-7
TGTGCCAGTAGTATCGGAAGACAGGGGTCTGAGACCCAGTACTTC | CASSIGRQGSETQYF | TRBV19 | NA | TRBD1 | TRBJ2-5
TGTGCCAGCACCTCAGCCTTTAGTAGGACAGGAAACACTGAAGCTTTCTTT | CASTSAFSRTGNTEAFF | TRBV2 | once | TRBD1 | TRBJ1-1
TGTGCCAGCAGTCCGGGGGGCAGGGGGCGGAATCAGCCCCAGCATTTT | CASSPGGRGRNQPQHF | TRBV28 | NA | TRBD1 | TRBJ1-5
TGTGCCAGCAGAACCCTTCGTGGGCAGGGGGCTTCTGGGGCCAACGTCCTGACTTTC | CASRTLRGQGASGANVLTF | TRBV28 | NA | TRBD1 | TRBJ2-6
TGTGCCAGCAGTTTACCCGGACAGTCCTTCCCCTACGAGCAGTACTTC | CASSLPGQSFPYEQYF | TRBV28 | NA | NA | TRBJ2-7
TGTGCCAGCAGTCGACCGGGGAGAGGAGGAACTGAAGCTTTCTTT | CASSRPGRGGTEAFF | TRBV6-5 | NA | NA | TRBJ1-1
TGTGCCAGTACTTATAGGAGGGGCGGGAGACCAGATACGCAGTATTTT | CASTYRRGGRPDTQYF | TRBV19 | NA | TRBD2 | TRBJ2-3
TGTGCCAGCAGCCTTGTTAGGGCGGAGGGCCTAGATACGCAGTATTTT | CASSLVRAEGLDTQYF | TRBV7-9 | NA | NA | TRBJ2-3
TGCAGCGTCTACCACAGGGGGCCAAGCTATGGCTACACCTTC | CSVYHRGPSYGYTF | TRBV29-1 | NA | TRBD1 | TRBJ1-2
TGTGCCAGCAGTTGGTTGGGGGGAGGCTACACCTTC | CASSWLGGGYTF | TRBV12-3/TRBV12-4 | NA | NA | TRBJ1-2
TGTGCCAGCAGCCCCCGACGACAGGGAAATGGCTACACCTTC | CASSPRRQGNGYTF | TRBV7-8 | NA | TRBD1 | TRBJ1-2
TGTGCCACCGCGGGGGCCTACGAGCAGTACTTC | CATAGAYEQYF | TRBV6-5 | NA | TRBD2 | TRBJ2-7
TGTGCCAGCAGCGAGACAGGGTATAGCAATCAGCCCCAGCATTTT | CASSETGYSNQPQHF | TRBV28 | once | TRBD1 | TRBJ1-5
TGTGCCAGCAGTTTATCGCAGGGAATATATGGCTACACCTTC | CASSLSQGIYGYTF | TRBV27 | NA | NA | TRBJ1-2
TGTGCTAGCAGCTTAGACTCAGGGGGCGAAGCTTTCTTT | CASSLDSGGEAFF | TRBV7-7 | NA | TRBD1 | TRBJ1-1
TGCGCCAGCAGCTTGACTAGCGCCAGCACAGATACGCAGTATTTT | CASSLTSASTDTQYF | TRBV5-1 | NA | TRBD2 | TRBJ2-3
TGTGCCAGCAGCGCCAAGGCCGGGAATGCCTACGAGCAGTACTTC | CASSAKAGNAYEQYF | TRBV11-2 | NA | NA | TRBJ2-7
TGTGCCAGCATCCGGGACAGCAGACGAGCTTTCTTT | CASIRDSRRAFF | TRBV28 | NA | TRBD1 | TRBJ1-1
TGCGCCAGCGCTGGCCTGAACACTGAAGCTTTCTTT | CASAGLNTEAFF | TRBV10-1 | NA | NA | TRBJ1-1
TGCAGCGTCGGACAGCAAAATCAGCCCCAGCATTTT | CSVGQQNQPQHF | TRBV29-1 | NA | NA | TRBJ1-5
TGTGCCAGCAGTGCGTTACTAGCGGGAGGGCCCGTCCCAGATACGCAGTATTTT | CASSALLAGGPVPDTQYF | TRBV6-7 | NA | TRBD2 | TRBJ2-3
TGTGCCAGCAGCTCCAGGACAGGGTTAGCAACTAATGAAAAACTGTTTTTT | CASSSRTGLATNEKLFF | TRBV7-9 | many | TRBD1 | TRBJ1-4
TGTGCCAGCAGCCAGCTAGCGGGAGCCGTTAAGCAGTTCTTC | CASSQLAGAVKQFF | TRBV14 | NA | TRBD2 | TRBJ2-1
TGTGCCAGCAGCAAAGGGGAGGAGGGTAAGTGTTTAGGCTACACCTTC | CASSKGEEGKCLGYTF | TRBV21-1 | NA | NA | TRBJ1-2
TGTGCCAGCAGTTTAGCCTATGCGGGGTTTGGATACAATGAGCAGTTCTTC | CASSLAYAGFGYNEQFF | TRBV28 | once | NA | TRBJ2-1
TGTGCCACCAGTGATTCGGTTGGGGCTTCAGGGTTCGCGTTCTTC | CATSDSVGASGFAFF | TRBV24-1 | NA | NA | TRBJ2-1
TGTGCCAGCAGCCTCACGGGGAACACTGAAGCTTTCTTT | CASSLTGNTEAFF | TRBV7-2 | NA | NA | TRBJ1-1
TGTGCCTGCGGGAGCAATCAGCCCCAGCATTTT | CACGSNQPQHF | TRBV28 | many | NA | TRBJ1-5
TGTGCCAGCAGAACCGGCTCCGGGACAGGGAGTAACGAGCAGTACTTC | CASRTGSGTGSNEQYF | TRBV27 | NA | TRBD1 | TRBJ2-7
TGTGCCAGCTCACCCTGGCGACAGTACAATGAGCAGTTCTTC | CASSPWRQYNEQFF | TRBV18 | NA | NA | TRBJ2-1
TGTGCCAGCAGCCCCGGGACAGGGACGAAGAGTAACTATGGCTACACCTTC | CASSPGTGTKSNYGYTF | TRBV7-2 | NA | TRBD1 | TRBJ1-2
TGTGCCAGCAGTCCTAACGCGGGCATTCTCTATGGCTACACCTTC | CASSPNAGILYGYTF | TRBV27 | few | NA | TRBJ1-2
TGTGCCATCAGTGAGGTGACTAGCGGGAGGGATTACGAGCAGTACTTC | CAISEVTSGRDYEQYF | TRBV10-3 | NA | TRBD2 | TRBJ2-7